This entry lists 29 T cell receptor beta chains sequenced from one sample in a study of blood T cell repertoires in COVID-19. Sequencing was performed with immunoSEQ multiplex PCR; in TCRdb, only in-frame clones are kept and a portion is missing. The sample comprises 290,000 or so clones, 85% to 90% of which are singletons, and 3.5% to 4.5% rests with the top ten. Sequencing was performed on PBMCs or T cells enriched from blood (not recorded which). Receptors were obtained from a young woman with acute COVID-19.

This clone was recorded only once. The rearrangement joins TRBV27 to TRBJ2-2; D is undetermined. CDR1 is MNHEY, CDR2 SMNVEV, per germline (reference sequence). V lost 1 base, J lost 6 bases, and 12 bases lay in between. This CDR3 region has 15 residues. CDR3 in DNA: TGTGCCAGCAGTTTATTCCCTTCCCGTGCCGGGGAGCTGTTTTTT. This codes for CASSLFPSRAGELFF.

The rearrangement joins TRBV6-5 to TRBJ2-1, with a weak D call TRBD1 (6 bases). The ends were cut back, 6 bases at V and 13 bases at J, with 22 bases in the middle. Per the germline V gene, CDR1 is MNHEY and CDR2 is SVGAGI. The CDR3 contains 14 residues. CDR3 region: CASRGLITGSNQFF. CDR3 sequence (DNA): TGTGCCAGCAGAGGCCTTATTACAGGGAGCAATCAGTTCTTC.

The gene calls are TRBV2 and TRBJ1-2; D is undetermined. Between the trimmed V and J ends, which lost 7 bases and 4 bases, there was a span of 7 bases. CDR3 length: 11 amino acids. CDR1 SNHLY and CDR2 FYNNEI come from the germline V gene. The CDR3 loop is CASIDLYGYTF. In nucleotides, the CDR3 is TGTGCCAGCATTGACCTCTATGGCTACACCTTC.

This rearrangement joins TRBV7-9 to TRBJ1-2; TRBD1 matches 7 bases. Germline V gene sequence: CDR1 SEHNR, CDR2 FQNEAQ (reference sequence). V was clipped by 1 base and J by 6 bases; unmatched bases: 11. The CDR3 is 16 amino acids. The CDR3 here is CASSLVGTAYVDGYTF. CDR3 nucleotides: TGTGCCAGCAGCTTAGTAGGGACAGCATATGTCGATGGCTACACCTTC.

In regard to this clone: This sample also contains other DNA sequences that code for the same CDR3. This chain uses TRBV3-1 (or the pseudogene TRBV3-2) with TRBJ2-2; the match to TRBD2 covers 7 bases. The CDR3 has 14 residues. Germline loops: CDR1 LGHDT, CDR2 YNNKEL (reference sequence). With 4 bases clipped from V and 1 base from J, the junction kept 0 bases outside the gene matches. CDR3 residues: CASSRGGNTGELFF. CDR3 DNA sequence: TGTGCCAGCAGCCGGGGGGGGAACACCGGGGAGCTGTTTTTT.

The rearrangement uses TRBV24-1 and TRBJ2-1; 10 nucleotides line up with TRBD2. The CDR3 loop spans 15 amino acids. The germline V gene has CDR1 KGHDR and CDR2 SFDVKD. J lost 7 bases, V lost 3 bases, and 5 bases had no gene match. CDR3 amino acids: CATSDSGRAINEQFF. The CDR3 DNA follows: TGTGCCACCAGTGATAGCGGGAGGGCCATTAATGAGCAGTTCTTC.

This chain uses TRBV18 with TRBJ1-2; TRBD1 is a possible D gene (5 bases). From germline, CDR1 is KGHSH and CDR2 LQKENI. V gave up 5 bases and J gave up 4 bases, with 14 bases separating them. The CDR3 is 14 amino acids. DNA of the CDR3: TGTGCCAGCTCAGCCTCGCAGGGTTCCTATGGCTACACCTTC. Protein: CASSASQGSYGYTF.

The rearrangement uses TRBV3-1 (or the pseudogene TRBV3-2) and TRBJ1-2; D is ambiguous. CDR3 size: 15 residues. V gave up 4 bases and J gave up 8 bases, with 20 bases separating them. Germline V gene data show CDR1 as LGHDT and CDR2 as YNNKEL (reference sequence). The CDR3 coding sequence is TGTGCCAGCAGCCGAAGCCCCACCGGAGGTGAGGGCTACACCTTC. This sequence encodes CASSRSPTGGEGYTF.

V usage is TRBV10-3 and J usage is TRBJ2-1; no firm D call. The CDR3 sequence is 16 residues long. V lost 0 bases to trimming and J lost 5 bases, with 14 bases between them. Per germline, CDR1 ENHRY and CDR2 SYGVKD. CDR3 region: CAISESKELANNEQFF. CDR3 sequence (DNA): TGTGCCATCAGTGAGTCGAAAGAATTAGCTAACAATGAGCAGTTCTTC.

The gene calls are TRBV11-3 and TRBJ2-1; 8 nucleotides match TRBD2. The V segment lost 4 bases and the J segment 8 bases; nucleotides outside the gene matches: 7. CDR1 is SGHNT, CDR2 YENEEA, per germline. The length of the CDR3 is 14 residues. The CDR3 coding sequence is TGTGCCAGCAGCTCGACCCCGACTAGCGATGAGCAGTTCTTC. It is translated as CASSSTPTSDEQFF.

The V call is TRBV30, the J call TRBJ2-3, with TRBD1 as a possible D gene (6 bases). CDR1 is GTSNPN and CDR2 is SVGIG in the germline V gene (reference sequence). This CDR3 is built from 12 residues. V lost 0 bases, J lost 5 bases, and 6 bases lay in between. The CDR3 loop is CAWSVGGDTQYF. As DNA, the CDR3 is TGTGCCTGGAGTGTAGGGGGAGATACGCAGTATTTT.

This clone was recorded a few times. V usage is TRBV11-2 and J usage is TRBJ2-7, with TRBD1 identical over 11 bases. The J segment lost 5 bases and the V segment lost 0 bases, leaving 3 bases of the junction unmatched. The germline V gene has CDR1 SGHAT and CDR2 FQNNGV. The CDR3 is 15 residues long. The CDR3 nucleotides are TGTGCCAGCAGCTTAGAGTGGACAGGGGGCCACGAGCAGTACTTC. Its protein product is CASSLEWTGGHEQYF.

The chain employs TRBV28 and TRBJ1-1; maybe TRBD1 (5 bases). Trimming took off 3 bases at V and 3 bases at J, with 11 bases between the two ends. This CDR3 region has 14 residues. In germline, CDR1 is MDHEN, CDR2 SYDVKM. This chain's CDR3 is CASSFGGPHTEAFF. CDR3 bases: TGTGCCAGCAGTTTCGGGGGTCCGCACACTGAAGCTTTCTTT.

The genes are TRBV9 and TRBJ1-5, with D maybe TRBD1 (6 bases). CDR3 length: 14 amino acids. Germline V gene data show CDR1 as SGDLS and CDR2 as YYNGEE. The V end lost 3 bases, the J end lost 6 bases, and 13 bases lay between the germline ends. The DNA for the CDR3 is TGTGCCAGCAGCGCACAGGGAGTGGGTCAGCCCCAGCATTTT. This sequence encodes CASSAQGVGQPQHF.

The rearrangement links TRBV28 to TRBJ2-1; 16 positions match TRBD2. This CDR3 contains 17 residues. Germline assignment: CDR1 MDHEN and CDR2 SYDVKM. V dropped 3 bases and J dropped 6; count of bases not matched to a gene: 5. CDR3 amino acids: CASSFLGTSGRVNEQFF. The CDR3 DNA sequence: TGTGCCAGCAGTTTCCTGGGGACTAGCGGGAGGGTCAATGAGCAGTTCTTC.

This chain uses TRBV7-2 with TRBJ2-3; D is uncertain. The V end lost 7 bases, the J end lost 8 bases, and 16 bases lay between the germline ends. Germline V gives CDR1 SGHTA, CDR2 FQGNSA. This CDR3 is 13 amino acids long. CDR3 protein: CASIPVGVGTQYF. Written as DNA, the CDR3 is TGTGCCAGCATCCCTGTGGGCGTTGGTACGCAGTATTTT.

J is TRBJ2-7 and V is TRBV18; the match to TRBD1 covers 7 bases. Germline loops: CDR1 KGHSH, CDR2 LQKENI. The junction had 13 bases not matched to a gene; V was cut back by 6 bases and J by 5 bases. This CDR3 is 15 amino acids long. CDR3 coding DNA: TGTGCCAGCTCCTACTCAACCGGGACAGTGAACGAGCAGTACTTC. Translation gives CASSYSTGTVNEQYF.

The CDR3 region is CASSTIYRSQETQYF. CDR3 nucleotide sequence: TGTGCCAGCAGCACCATATACAGGAGCCAAGAGACCCAGTACTTC. The chain carries TRBV7-6 and TRBJ2-5; maybe TRBD1 (5 bases). V gave up 5 bases and J gave up 1 base, with 14 bases separating them. CDR3 size: 15 residues. In germline, CDR1 is SGHVS, CDR2 FNYEAQ.

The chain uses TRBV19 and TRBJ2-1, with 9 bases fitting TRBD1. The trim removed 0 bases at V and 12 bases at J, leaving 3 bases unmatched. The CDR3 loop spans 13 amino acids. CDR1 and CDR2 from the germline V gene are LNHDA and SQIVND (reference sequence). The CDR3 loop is CASSIDWDRAQFF. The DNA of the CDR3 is TGTGCCAGTAGTATAGATTGGGACAGGGCGCAGTTCTTC.

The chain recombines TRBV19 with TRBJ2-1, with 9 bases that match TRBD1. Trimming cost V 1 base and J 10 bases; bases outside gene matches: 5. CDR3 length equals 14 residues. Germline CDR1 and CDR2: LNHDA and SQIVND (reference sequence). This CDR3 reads CASSIGDRVNEQFF. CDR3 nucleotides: TGTGCCAGTAGTATAGGGGACAGGGTTAACGAGCAGTTCTTC.

In DNA form, the CDR3 reads TGTGCCAGCAGTTTAGGTGACTGGGAGACCCAGTACTTC. This encodes CASSLGDWETQYF. The genes are TRBV12-3 or TRBV12-4 and TRBJ2-5; D gene unclear. The CDR3 length is 13 residues. Trimming stripped 1 base from V and 5 bases from J, with 8 bases between.

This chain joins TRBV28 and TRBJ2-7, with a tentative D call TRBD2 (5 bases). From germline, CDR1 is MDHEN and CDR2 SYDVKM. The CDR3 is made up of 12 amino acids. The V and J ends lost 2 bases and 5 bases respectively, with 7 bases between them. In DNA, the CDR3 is TGTGCCAGCAGTTTACCCGGGAACGAGCAGTACTTC. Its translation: CASSLPGNEQYF.

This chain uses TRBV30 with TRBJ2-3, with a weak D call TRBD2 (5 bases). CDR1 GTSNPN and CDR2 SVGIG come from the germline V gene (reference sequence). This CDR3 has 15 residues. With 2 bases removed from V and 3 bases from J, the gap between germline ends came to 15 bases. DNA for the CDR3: TGTGCCTGGAGTAGCGGTCTAGCCGGGACAGATACGCAGTATTTT. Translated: CAWSSGLAGTDTQYF.

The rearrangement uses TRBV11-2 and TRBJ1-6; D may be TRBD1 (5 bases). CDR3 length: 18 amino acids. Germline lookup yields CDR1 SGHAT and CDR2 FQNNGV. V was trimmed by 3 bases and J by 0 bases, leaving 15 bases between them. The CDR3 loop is CASSLGPQTISYNSPLHF. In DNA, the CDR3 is TGTGCCAGCAGCTTGGGGCCCCAGACCATCTCCTATAATTCACCCCTCCACTTT. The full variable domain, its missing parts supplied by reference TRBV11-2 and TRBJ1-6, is EAGVAQSPRYKIIEKRQSVAFWCNPISGHATLYWYQQILGQGPKLLIQFQNNGVVDDSQLPKDRFSAERLKGVDSTLKIQPAKLEDSAVYLCASSLGPQTISYNSPLHFGNGTRLTVT.

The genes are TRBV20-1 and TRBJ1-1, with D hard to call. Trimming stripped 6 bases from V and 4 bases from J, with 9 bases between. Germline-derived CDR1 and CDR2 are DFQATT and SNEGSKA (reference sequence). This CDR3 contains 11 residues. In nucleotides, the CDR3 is TGCAGTGCCGGACGGGGCACTGAAGCTTTCTTT. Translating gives CSAGRGTEAFF.

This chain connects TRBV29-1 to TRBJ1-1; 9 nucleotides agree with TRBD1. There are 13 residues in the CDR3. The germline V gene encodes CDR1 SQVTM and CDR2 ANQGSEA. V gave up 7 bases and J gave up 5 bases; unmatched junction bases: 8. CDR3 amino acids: CSAEGQGVTEAFF. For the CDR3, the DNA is TGCAGCGCTGAGGGACAGGGAGTAACTGAAGCTTTCTTT.

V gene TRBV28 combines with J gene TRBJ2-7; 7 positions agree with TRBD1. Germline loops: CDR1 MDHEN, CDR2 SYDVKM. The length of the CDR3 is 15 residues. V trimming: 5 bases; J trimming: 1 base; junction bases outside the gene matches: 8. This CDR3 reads CASSTMTGISYEQYF. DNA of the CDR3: TGTGCCAGCAGTACCATGACAGGGATTTCCTACGAGCAGTACTTC. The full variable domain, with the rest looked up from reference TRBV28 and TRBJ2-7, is DVKVTQSSRYLVKRTGEKVFLECVQDMDHENMFWYRQDPGLGLRLIYFSYDVKMKEKGDIPEGYSVSREKKERFSLILESASTNQTSMYLCASSTMTGISYEQYFGPGTRLTVT.

This chain's CDR3 is CASSLSGGKRAFF. The CDR3 DNA reads as TGTGCCAGCAGTTTATCAGGGGGTAAACGAGCTTTCTTT. V is TRBV27 and J is TRBJ1-1, with D possibly matching TRBD1 (6 bases). This CDR3 has 13 amino acids. Deletions cut 0 bases from V and 10 bases from J, with 12 bases between. Germline values: CDR1 MNHEY, CDR2 SMNVEV (reference sequence).

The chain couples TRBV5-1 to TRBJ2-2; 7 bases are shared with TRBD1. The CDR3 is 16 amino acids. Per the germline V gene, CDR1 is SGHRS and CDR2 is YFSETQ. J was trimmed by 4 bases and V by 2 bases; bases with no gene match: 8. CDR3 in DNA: TGCGCCAGCAGCTTAACAGGGGTTGGGATCACCGGGGAGCTGTTTTTT. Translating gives CASSLTGVGITGELFF.